This T cell receptor beta chain was identified during a study of blood T cell repertoires in COVID-19. About the research overall: Acute and convalescent COVID-19 samples came from the United States, Italy and Spain. The cDNA or gDNA used as material had been derived from T cells, B-cell-depleted T cells, or PBMCs.

The authors' processing: How many nucleated cells were present was estimated from reference gene primer amplification. Libraries were prepared by immunoSEQ multiplex PCR; TCRdb keeps only in-frame clonotypes and omits some of them. The V and J calls and the clone size are those of that table, but D and trimming were determined from the DNA. The sample includes approximately 260,000 clones, 80% to 90% seen only once; the top ten take roughly 3.6%. This sequence originates from a woman in her thirties or forties with acute or convalescent COVID-19. Sequencing was done on a sample of peripheral blood.

The CDR3 reads CASRVGGRDNIQYF. DNA of the CDR3: TGTGCCAGCAGGGTCGGGGGGCGGGATAACATTCAGTACTTC. The chain joins TRBV5-4 to TRBJ2-4; possibly TRBD2 for D (7 bases). This CDR3 has 14 residues. Germline lookup yields CDR1 SGHNT and CDR2 YYREEE (reference sequence). V lost 5 bases and J 7 bases, leaving 16 bases between the germline ends.